The 20 T cell receptor beta chains in this list originate from one sample, sequenced in a study of Ad26.COV2.S vaccination and SARS-CoV-2 variants (dated by TCRdb to about 2021). Libraries were prepared through the immunoSEQ multiplex PCR assay. In its TCRdb copy, this immuneACCESS table keeps in-frame sequences only and misses some clones. Where compared with another copy, unresolved V genes explain less than half of these, and the others have no known cause. The sample records a few hundred thousand clones, around 87% of which are singletons. The biggest ten clones account for around 3.6% of the sample. Explained via the paper, the treatment or condition label denotes: about 20 received Ad26.COV2.S at low or high dose, single or two shots; about 5 received placebo; per-sample allocation not given. For vaccine and placebo recipients, repertoires were sequenced using samples collected on day 63 after the first injection.

The sequenced sample was peripheral blood, obtained in a trial of Ad26.COV2.S vaccine versus placebo. The receptor set was obtained from a person between 18 and 59 years old who received the Ad26.COV2.S COVID-19 vaccine or a placebo.

The gene calls are TRBV29-1 and TRBJ1-1; D unclear. V was pared by 6 bases and J by 4 bases, with 12 bases between. The CDR3 extends over 12 amino acids. Per germline, CDR1 SQVTM and CDR2 ANQGSEA. CDR3 in DNA: TGCAGCGTAATAGGCCTTGTCACTGAAGCTTTCTTT. Translating it yields CSVIGLVTEAFF.

The chain employs TRBV6-5 and TRBJ2-3; 8 nucleotides match TRBD2. This CDR3 has 16 residues. Germline V gene lookup returns CDR1 MNHEY and CDR2 SVGAGI. The V segment lost 0 bases and the J segment 4 bases; nucleotides outside the gene matches: 6. The CDR3 spells CASSYSRGTRADTQYF. Here the CDR3 DNA reads TGTGCCAGCAGTTACTCGAGAGGGACTAGAGCAGATACGCAGTATTTT.

This chain uses TRBV3-1 (or the pseudogene TRBV3-2) with TRBJ2-5; D may be TRBD1 (6 bases). The CDR3 sequence is 15 residues long. The V and J ends lost 0 bases and 4 bases respectively, with 12 bases between them. Germline CDR1 is LGHDT and CDR2 is YNNKEL (reference sequence). The CDR3 coding sequence is TGTGCCAGCAGCCAAGATTTTACAGGGTTAGAGACCCAGTACTTC. It specifies CASSQDFTGLETQYF.

This clone was found once. The CDR3 DNA reads TGTGCCAGCAGTTACCATCCAGGGACAGAAGCTTTCTTT. Translation gives CASSYHPGTEAFF. The J gene is TRBJ1-1, the V gene TRBV6-2 or TRBV6-3; TRBD1 might be the D (6 bases). The CDR3 is made up of 13 amino acids. Germline CDR1 and CDR2: MNHEY and SVGEGT. V lost 2 bases and J 8 bases, leaving 12 bases between the germline ends.

This clone was observed many times. The rearrangement joins TRBV7-8 to TRBJ2-7; D might be TRBD1 (5 bases). CDR3 size: 15 residues. Trimming shortened V by 0 bases and J by 2 bases, and 11 bases separated the two germline ends. Germline V gene data show CDR1 as SGHVS and CDR2 as FQNEAQ. This CDR3 reads CASSLAQDTTYEQYF. Written as DNA, the CDR3 is TGTGCCAGCAGCTTAGCGCAGGACACAACCTACGAGCAGTACTTC.

The chain couples TRBV6-5 to TRBJ1-3; no definite D call. CDR1 and CDR2 (germline): MNHEY, SVGAGI. CDR3 length equals 13 residues. With 9 bases removed from V and 3 bases from J, the gap between germline ends came to 12 bases. The CDR3 here is CASGHPDGNTIYF. CDR3 DNA sequence: TGTGCCAGTGGTCATCCCGATGGAAACACCATATATTTT.

The rearrangement uses TRBV7-9 and TRBJ1-2; D is unclear. The germline CDR1 and CDR2 sequences are SEHNR and FQNEAQ (reference sequence). The V end was cut by 2 bases, the J end by 3 bases, with 10 bases between. The CDR3 runs 14 residues. This chain's CDR3 is CASSLSGGDYGYTF. The CDR3 bases are TGTGCCAGCAGCTTATCGGGAGGTGACTATGGCTACACCTTC.

The rearrangement joins TRBV11-2 to TRBJ1-1; no reliable D call. From germline, CDR1 is SGHAT and CDR2 FQNNGV. CDR3 length: 15 residues. V lost 1 base, J lost 1 base, and 10 bases lay in between. The CDR3 DNA sequence: TGTGCCAGCAGCTTAGTTGGCAGTCGGAACACTGAAGCTTTCTTT. Protein product: CASSLVGSRNTEAFF.

This sequence joins TRBV3-1 (or the pseudogene TRBV3-2) and TRBJ2-3; weak D call: TRBD2 (6 bases). Between the trimmed V and J ends, which lost 2 bases and 2 bases, there was a span of 14 bases. Looked up from germline, CDR1 is LGHDT and CDR2 is YNNKEL (reference sequence). The CDR3 loop spans 16 amino acids. The CDR3: CASSQTGTFHTDTQYF. In DNA form, the CDR3 reads TGTGCCAGCAGCCAAACTGGGACTTTCCACACAGATACGCAGTATTTT.

The genes are TRBV11-1 and TRBJ1-2, with a possible D match to TRBD1 (5 bases). Germline CDR1 SGHAT, CDR2 FQDESV (reference sequence). V was pared by 5 bases and J by 8 bases, with 9 bases between. This CDR3 comprises 11 residues. The CDR3: CASSRGEGYTF. As DNA, the CDR3 is TGTGCCAGCAGCCGGGGGGAAGGCTACACCTTC.

V usage is TRBV5-1 and J usage is TRBJ2-1, with 8 bases that match TRBD1. Trimming took 3 bases from V and 8 from J; bases not matched to a gene: 4. This CDR3 has 13 amino acids. CDR1 and CDR2 from the germline V gene are SGHRS and YFSETQ. The CDR3 sequence is CASSWTGYHEQFF. The CDR3, as DNA: TGCGCCAGCAGCTGGACAGGGTATCATGAGCAGTTCTTC.

The chain has TRBV7-2 and TRBJ2-1; no clear D. Germline V gene lookup returns CDR1 SGHTA and CDR2 FQGNSA. CDR3 length: 12 amino acids. The germline V and J ends were trimmed by 4 bases and 4 bases, with 5 bases remaining between them. As DNA, the CDR3 is TGTGCCAGCAGCTCCGGATACAATGAGCAGTTCTTC. Residues: CASSSGYNEQFF.

For this clone: A junction boundary mismatches the germline segment, possibly from a read error. This chain uses TRBV15 with TRBJ1-2, with a tentative D call TRBD1 (5 bases). The CDR3 runs to 13 residues. Per germline, CDR1 LNHNV and CDR2 YYDKDF (reference sequence). The CDR3 is CATSREGFYGYTF. CDR3 in DNA: TGTGCCACCAGCCGAGAGGGGTTCTATGGCTACACCTTC. The full variable domain, with the rest looked up from reference TRBV15 and TRBJ1-2, is DAMVIQNPRYQVTQFGKPVTLSCSQTLNHNVMYWYQQKSSQAPKLLFHYYDKDFNNEADTPDNFQSRRPNTSFCFLDIRSPGLGDTAMYLCATSREGFYGYTFGSGTRLTVV.

The CDR3 sequence: CASSYGRASQPQHF. The DNA of the CDR3 is TGTGCCAGCAGTTACGGCAGGGCCAGTCAGCCCCAGCATTTT. This chain joins TRBV6-5 and TRBJ1-5; D is perhaps TRBD1 (5 bases). V lost 2 bases to trimming and J lost 6 bases, with 11 bases between them. This CDR3 is built from 14 residues. Germline V gene sequence: CDR1 MNHEY, CDR2 SVGAGI.

The chain is built from TRBV27 and TRBJ2-3; 11 nucleotides align to TRBD2. The trim removed 7 bases at V and 2 bases at J, leaving 11 bases unmatched. Germline values: CDR1 MNHEY, CDR2 SMNVEV (reference sequence). The CDR3 length is 17 residues. CDR3 sequence reads: CASTPRASGGHTDTQYF. In DNA, the CDR3 is TGTGCCAGCACCCCCCGGGCTAGCGGGGGGCACACAGATACGCAGTATTTT.

The chain joins TRBV7-3 to TRBJ2-2, with 10 bases identical to TRBD2. The germline CDR1 and CDR2 sequences are SGHTA and FQGTGA. The CDR3 is 16 residues long. The trim removed 5 bases at V and 2 bases at J, leaving 5 bases unmatched. DNA for the CDR3: TGTGCCAGCAGCCCGCTAGCGGGGGCCAACACCGGGGAGCTGTTTTTT. Its translation: CASSPLAGANTGELFF.

This clone was picked up many times. The chain combines TRBV7-2 with TRBJ1-3; D is unclear. CDR1 and CDR2 (germline): SGHTA, FQGNSA. The CDR3 runs 14 residues. V was clipped by 2 bases and J by 3 bases, with 8 bases between them. The CDR3 spells CASSLQYSGNTIYF. The DNA for the CDR3 is TGTGCCAGCAGCTTACAATACAGTGGAAACACCATATATTTT.

V usage is TRBV4-1 and J usage is TRBJ2-7, with a possible D match to TRBD2 (6 bases). Germline lookup yields CDR1 MGHRA and CDR2 YSYEKL. The CDR3 is made up of 13 amino acids. V lost 3 bases and J 5 bases, leaving 11 bases between the germline ends. CDR3 sequence reads: CASSHPGGDEQYF. As DNA, the CDR3 is TGCGCCAGCAGCCACCCCGGAGGGGACGAGCAGTACTTC.

The chain links TRBV7-2 to TRBJ2-7; tentative D call: TRBD2 (6 bases). V lost 6 bases and J lost 6, with 27 bases in between. This CDR3 is built from 17 residues. Per the germline V gene, CDR1 is SGHTA and CDR2 is FQGNSA. CDR3 bases: TGTGCCAGCAGTTTTAGTGGAGGGATTTTTCAGGGCTTCGAGCAGTACTTC. It is translated as CASSFSGGIFQGFEQYF.

The chain carries TRBV7-3 and TRBJ1-6; 8 positions match TRBD1. Trimming at V came to 5 bases and at J to 11 bases, leaving 8 bases not matched to a gene. The CDR3 totals 14 residues. Germline CDR1 is SGHTA and CDR2 is FQGTGA. The CDR3 nucleotides are TGTGCCAGCAGCCTTGGACAGGGAAACACACCCCTCCACTTT. This codes for CASSLGQGNTPLHF.